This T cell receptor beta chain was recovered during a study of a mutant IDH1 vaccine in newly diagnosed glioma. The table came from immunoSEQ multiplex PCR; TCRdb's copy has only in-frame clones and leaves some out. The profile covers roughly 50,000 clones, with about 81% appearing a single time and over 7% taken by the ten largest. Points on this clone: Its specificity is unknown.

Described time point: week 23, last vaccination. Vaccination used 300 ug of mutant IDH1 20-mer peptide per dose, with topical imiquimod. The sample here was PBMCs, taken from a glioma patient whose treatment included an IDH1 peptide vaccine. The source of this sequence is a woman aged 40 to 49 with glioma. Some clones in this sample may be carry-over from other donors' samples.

The CDR3 DNA is TGTGCCAGCAGTCCCCCGGGGAGAGATACGCAGTATTTT. Translating gives CASSPPGRDTQYF. The chain recombines TRBV6-5 with TRBJ2-3, with D tentatively TRBD2 (5 bases). The CDR3 loop spans 13 amino acids. Germline lookup yields CDR1 MNHEY and CDR2 SVGAGI. Trimming pared 5 bases from V and 5 bases from J, leaving 11 bases between.